This T cell receptor (beta chain) came from a study of PD-1 blockade in classical Hodgkin lymphoma. Turning to the study itself: Every 2 weeks, patients got 3 mg/kg intravenous nivolumab.

Brentuximab vedotin exposure varied among the patients, all of whom had relapsed after autologous stem cell transplantation. In this sample, this clone turned up a few times. Its target is unknown. Study conclusions and caveats: Relapsed/refractory patients reportedly had lower baseline diversity than newly diagnosed patients. There remain no defined causes for the repertoire differences, which possibly reflect disease activity or prior therapy.

Trimming stripped 0 bases from V and 2 bases from J, with 8 bases between. Germline lookup yields CDR1 MNHEY and CDR2 SVGAGI. The CDR3 spans 14 residues. Clones were read by immunoSEQ multiplex PCR, and TCRdb kept only the in-frame ones, dropping some. The sample holds fewer than 50,000 clones, about 90% seen once. This sample comprised peripheral blood mononuclear cells (PBMCs), obtained at baseline. V is TRBV6-5 and J is TRBJ2-7; D gene uncertain. This receptor was identified in a human donor with classical Hodgkin lymphoma. CDR3 amino acids: CASSYSIGPYEQYF. The CDR3 region has the DNA TGTGCCAGCAGTTACTCGATAGGTCCCTACGAGCAGTACTTC.